This record looks at one T cell receptor beta chain sequence and its context. Its antigen is still unknown. Base-call qualities are not available, and no considerably larger clone is one nucleotide away. This sample is part of a study of T cell changes during pregnancy in multiple sclerosis (dated by TCRdb to the late 2010s). About the investigation overall: Changes in the T cell repertoire over the course of pregnancy were examined in this study in women with multiple sclerosis.

Library generation was performed with the immunoSEQ multiplex PCR assay. Held by TCRdb, this immuneACCESS table contains in-frame sequences only and omits some clones. Under half of the omission traces to an unresolved V gene where checked; the cause of the rest is unknown. Across this sample there are some 140,000 clones, with about 96% seen only once. The top ten hold roughly 0.44% of the sample. V and J are trimmed by 4 bases and 0 bases, and the gene matches miss 9 bases of the junction. The CDR3 numbers 16 residues from cysteine through phenylalanine. Only the CDR3 DNA is retained, 48 bases long and in frame from the first base. According to the germline V gene (reference sequence), CDR1 reads SEHNR and CDR2 reads FQNEAQ.

The rearranged segments are TRBV7-9 and TRBJ2-7; TRBD1 aligns with 7 central bases. Sequences were derived from peripheral blood, sampled after pregnancy. The sequence derives from a female donor with multiple sclerosis, enrolled in a pregnancy study. In nucleotide form, the sequence is TGTGCCAGCAGCTCAGAACTGGGACAGAGCTCCTACGAGCAGTACTTC. This gives the protein CASSSELGQSSYEQYF. The full variable domain, completed from the reference TRBV7-9 and TRBJ2-7 proteins outside the CDR3, reads DTGVSQNPRHKITKRGQNVTFRCDPISEHNRLYWYRQTLGQGPEFLTYFQNEAQLEKSRLLSDRFSAERPKGSFSTLEIQRTEQGDSAMYLCASSSELGQSSYEQYFGPGTRLTVT.